Listed below are T cell receptor beta chains from one sample, sequenced in a study of T-cell memory formation after mild COVID-19. In TCRdb, the 5' RACE reads were re-called with MiXCR into one record per CDR3 protein. Here the sample spans 110,000 to 150,000 distinct CDR3 sequences, 14% being singletons. Sequenced: PBMCs or a T cell subset sorted from them (not recorded which). All receptors come from an adult woman who had mild COVID-19 (a few samples of this study predate the infection). Cell type and time point are not known. Each CDR3 is given with its conserved first and last residue. The D gene is left open where the match is weak.

V	J	D	CDR3
TRBV27	TRBJ1-1	.	CASSPVTLQGLGLNTEAFF
TRBV29-1	TRBJ2-7	.	CSVTGGTDSYEQYF
TRBV19	TRBJ1-5	TRBD1	CASSIGGTDSNQPQHF
TRBV5-1	TRBJ2-1	.	CASSPSADSYNEQFF
TRBV27	TRBJ1-2	.	CASSSSGLSVGYGYTF
TRBV29-1	TRBJ2-3	TRBD2	CSGTSGPTDTQYF
TRBV4-3	TRBJ2-7	TRBD2	CASSQSSGNSYEQYF
TRBV27	TRBJ2-5	TRBD2	CASSLSPSGSLETQYF
TRBV18	TRBJ2-7	TRBD1	CASFSGTGASYEQYF
TRBV20-1	TRBJ2-1	TRBD2	CSARDPLGLAGERLPLSSYNEQFF
TRBV9	TRBJ2-4	.	CASSTPGNIQYF
TRBV3-1	TRBJ2-3	TRBD2	CASSQVGRAADTQYF
TRBV7-9	TRBJ2-5	TRBD1	CASSLSRGQETQYF
TRBV6-4	TRBJ2-7	.	CASIERTAYGQYF
TRBV20-1	TRBJ2-3	TRBD2	CSARDLVQREMGPTDTQYF
TRBV7-2	TRBJ2-7	.	CASSLEVYEQYF
TRBV4-2	TRBJ1-5	.	CASSHKEYSNQPQHF
TRBV7-6	TRBJ2-2	TRBD1	CASSFGGQGNTGELFF
TRBV7-8	TRBJ2-7	.	CASSLGARGDNEQYF
TRBV27	TRBJ1-5	.	CASSSSFDRFNQPQHF
TRBV3-1	TRBJ2-3	.	CASKTDSGTDTQYF
TRBV29-1	TRBJ2-3	.	CSVEASRRTDTQYF
TRBV19	TRBJ1-1	.	CASSFRNTEAFF
TRBV9	TRBJ2-1	TRBD2	CASSVELGLVYEQFF
TRBV7-9	TRBJ2-5	.	CASSLSVGTQYF
TRBV7-9	TRBJ2-5	TRBD1	CASRRTGFQETQYF
TRBV11-2	TRBJ1-1	.	CASSLGGMGAEAFF
TRBV4-1	TRBJ2-4	TRBD1	CASSQDDREKTKNIQYF
TRBV20-1	TRBJ2-5	TRBD2	CSATRVGGGQQETQYF
TRBV29-1	TRBJ2-6	.	CSVEVYSGANVLTF
TRBV12-3/TRBV12-4	TRBJ2-3	.	CASSLLGGWGTDTQYF
TRBV11-3	TRBJ1-6	.	CASSHRQSSYNSPLHF
TRBV10-3	TRBJ1-1	.	CAISDSDTMNTEAFF
TRBV6-4	TRBJ2-7	TRBD1	CASSWDRSSEQYF
TRBV9	TRBJ1-5	.	CASSVDGDQPQHF
TRBV7-8	TRBJ2-3	TRBD2	CASRLGAGGLTDTQYF
TRBV5-1	TRBJ1-1	.	CASSLVRGEKNTEAFF
TRBV27	TRBJ1-1	.	CASSFLVGGILTEAFF
TRBV25-1	TRBJ2-4	TRBD1	CASSGGTGELAKNIQYF
TRBV5-1	TRBJ2-1	.	CASSLEHLEQFF
TRBV4-1	TRBJ2-3	TRBD1	CASSQVDREDTQYF
TRBV14	TRBJ2-3	.	CASSPYGDTQYF
TRBV7-2	TRBJ2-1	.	CASSRTVETYNEQFF